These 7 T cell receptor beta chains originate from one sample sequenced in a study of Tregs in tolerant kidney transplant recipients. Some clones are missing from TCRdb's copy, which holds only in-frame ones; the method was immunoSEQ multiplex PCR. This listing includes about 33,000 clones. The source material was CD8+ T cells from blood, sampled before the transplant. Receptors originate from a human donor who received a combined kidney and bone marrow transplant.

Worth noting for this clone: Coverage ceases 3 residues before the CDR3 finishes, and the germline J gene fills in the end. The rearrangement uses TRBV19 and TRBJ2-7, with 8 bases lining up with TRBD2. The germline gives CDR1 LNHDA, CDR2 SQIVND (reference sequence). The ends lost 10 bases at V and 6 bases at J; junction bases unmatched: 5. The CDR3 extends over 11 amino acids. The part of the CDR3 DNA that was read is TGTGCCACATGGGCGGGGGGCGAG. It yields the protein CATWAGGE. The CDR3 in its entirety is CATWAGGEQYF.

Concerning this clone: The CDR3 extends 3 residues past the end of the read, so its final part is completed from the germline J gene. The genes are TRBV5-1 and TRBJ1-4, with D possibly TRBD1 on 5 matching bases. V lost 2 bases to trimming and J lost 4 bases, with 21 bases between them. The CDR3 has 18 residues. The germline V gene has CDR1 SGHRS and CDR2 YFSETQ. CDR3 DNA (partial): TGCGCCAGCAGCTTCAAACAGGCTAGACAGCTAGATAATGAAAAA. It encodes CASSFKQARQLDNEK. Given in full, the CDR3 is CASSFKQARQLDNEKLFF.

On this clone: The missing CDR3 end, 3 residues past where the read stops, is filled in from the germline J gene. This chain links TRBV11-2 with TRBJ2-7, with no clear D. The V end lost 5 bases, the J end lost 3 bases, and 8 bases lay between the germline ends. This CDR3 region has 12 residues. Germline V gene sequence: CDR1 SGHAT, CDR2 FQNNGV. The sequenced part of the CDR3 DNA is TGTGCCAGCAGCGGAGACAACTACGAG. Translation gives CASSGDNYE. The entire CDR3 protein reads CASSGDNYEQYF.

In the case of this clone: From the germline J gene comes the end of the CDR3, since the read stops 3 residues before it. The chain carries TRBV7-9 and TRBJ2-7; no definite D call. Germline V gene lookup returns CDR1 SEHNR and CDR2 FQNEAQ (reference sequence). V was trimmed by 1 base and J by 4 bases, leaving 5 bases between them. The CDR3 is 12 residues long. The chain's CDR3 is CASSLGRYEQYF. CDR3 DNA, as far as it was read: TGTGCCAGCAGCTTAGGTCGGTACGAG.

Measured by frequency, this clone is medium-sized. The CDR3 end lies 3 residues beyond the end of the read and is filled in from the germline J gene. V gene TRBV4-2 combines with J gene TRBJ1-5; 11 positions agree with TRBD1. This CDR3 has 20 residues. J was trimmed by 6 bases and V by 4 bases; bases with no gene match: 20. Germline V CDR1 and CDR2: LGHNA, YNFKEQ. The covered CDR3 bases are TGTGCCAGCAGCCCCGGGAGAACGGGACAGGGGGTAGTTTACGGTCAGCCC. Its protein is CASSPGRTGQGVVYGQP. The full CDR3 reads CASSPGRTGQGVVYGQPQHF.

The DNA read from the CDR3 is TGTGCCAGCTCACCATCCGGACAGGATGAAAAA. This sequence encodes CASSPSGQDEK. Given in full, the CDR3 is CASSPSGQDEKLFF. This chain links TRBV18 with TRBJ1-4, with 7 bases lining up with TRBD1. The CDR3 end falls 3 residues outside the read, so it is completed with the germline J gene. The CDR3 runs to 14 residues. J gave up 6 bases and V 2 bases, and 3 bases lay outside the gene matches. CDR1 is KGHSH, CDR2 LQKENI, per germline.

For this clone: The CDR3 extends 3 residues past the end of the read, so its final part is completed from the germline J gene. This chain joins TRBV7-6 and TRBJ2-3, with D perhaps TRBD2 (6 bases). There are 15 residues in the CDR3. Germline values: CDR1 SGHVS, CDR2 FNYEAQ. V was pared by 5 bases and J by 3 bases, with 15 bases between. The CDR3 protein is CASSQFRGSTDTQYF. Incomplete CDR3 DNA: TGTGCCAGCAGCCAATTTCGGGGGTCAACAGATACG.